Reported below is one T cell receptor (beta chain). Its target is unknown. Libraries of TCR beta came from quantitative 5'-RACE with molecular barcodes. TCRdb redid the calling of the 5' RACE reads with MiXCR, one entry per CDR3 protein. The table includes 300,000 to 400,000 distinct CDR3 sequences, approximately 22% detected once. The entry originates in a study of CD8 T cells in ankylosing spondylitis. Findings and limits, study-wide: Within peripheral blood, clones linked to disease were CD8+ and relatively rare. As reported, disease-linked clones showed significant enrichment in matched ankylosing spondylitis synovial fluid.

The CDR3 has 16 residues. Between the trimmed V and J ends, which lost 5 bases and 5 bases, there was a span of 20 bases. This clonotype was obtained from a male donor with ankylosing spondylitis or in good health (not recorded which). The chain is built from TRBV12-3 or TRBV12-4 and TRBJ2-3; D is perhaps TRBD1 or TRBD2 (5 bases each). The source material was blood, either unsorted or a sorted T cell fraction (not recorded which). The CDR3 nucleotides are TGTGCCAGCAGTGGGACCCGGGACGGTATAGGAGATACGCAGTATTTT. It yields the protein CASSGTRDGIGDTQYF.